Listed below are T cell receptor beta chains from one sample, sequenced in a study of CD8+ T cells in alopecia areata. The repertoire was sequenced with immunoSEQ multiplex PCR; TCRdb's copy has only in-frame clones and lacks some. This table has 200,000 to 250,000 clones, roughly 56% appearing once. The sample here was CD4+ T cells sorted from blood, taken at week 4, from a patient treated with tofacitinib. The receptors here all came from a human donor with alopecia areata. Both conserved end residues are part of each CDR3. Fields, in order: clone size, V gene, J gene, D gene, CDR3 DNA, CDR3 protein. The D gene is left open where the match is weak. For some rows the clone size is stated as once, few or many, or as a class when expanded; others skip it.

clone size: .
V gene: TRBV30
J gene: TRBJ2-1
D gene: TRBD1
CDR3 DNA: TGTGCCTGGAGTGTTAAGACAGGGTCGGATGAGCAGTTCTTC
CDR3 protein: CAWSVKTGSDEQFF

clone size: few
V gene: TRBV4-2
J gene: TRBJ2-1
D gene: TRBD2
CDR3 DNA: TGTGCCAGCAGCCAAGGGCAAGCGGGGGGGCCGGGGAATGAGCAGTTCTTC
CDR3 protein: CASSQGQAGGPGNEQFF

clone size: once
V gene: TRBV6-5
J gene: TRBJ2-1
D gene: .
CDR3 DNA: TGTGCCAGCAGTACCCCTGGGACAGAGCAGTTCTTC
CDR3 protein: CASSTPGTEQFF

clone size: .
V gene: TRBV30
J gene: TRBJ1-2
D gene: TRBD1
CDR3 DNA: TGTGCCTGCACGGACAGGGCGGCCGGCTACACCTTC
CDR3 protein: CACTDRAAGYTF

clone size: .
V gene: TRBV29-1
J gene: TRBJ1-5
D gene: .
CDR3 DNA: TGCAGCGTCGGTGACGCGGGCAATCAGCCCCAGCATTTT
CDR3 protein: CSVGDAGNQPQHF

clone size: .
V gene: TRBV29-1
J gene: TRBJ1-1
D gene: TRBD1
CDR3 DNA: TGCAGCGTTGCCGGGGCAGGGGGCGCTATGACTGAAGCTTTCTTT
CDR3 protein: CSVAGAGGAMTEAFF

clone size: .
V gene: TRBV5-1
J gene: TRBJ1-1
D gene: .
CDR3 DNA: TGCGCCAGCAGAGTGAACACTGAAGCTTCCTTT
CDR3 protein: CASRVNTEASF

clone size: few
V gene: TRBV7-2
J gene: TRBJ2-5
D gene: TRBD1
CDR3 DNA: TGTGCCAGCAGCTGGCAGGGGGCGCGCGAGACCCAGTACTTC
CDR3 protein: CASSWQGARETQYF

clone size: many
V gene: TRBV12-5
J gene: TRBJ2-1
D gene: .
CDR3 DNA: TGTGCTAGCATTCTAGATTACAATGAGCAGTTCTTC
CDR3 protein: CASILDYNEQFF

clone size: .
V gene: TRBV14
J gene: TRBJ2-1
D gene: .
CDR3 DNA: TGTGCCAGCAGCCACGGTGATGGGGAGCAGTTCTTC
CDR3 protein: CASSHGDGEQFF

clone size: once
V gene: TRBV15
J gene: TRBJ1-6
D gene: .
CDR3 DNA: TGTGCCACCAGCAGAGATCGGGGAGGGGGTATTTCACCCCTCCACTTT
CDR3 protein: CATSRDRGGGISPLHF

clone size: .
V gene: TRBV2
J gene: TRBJ2-7
D gene: TRBD2
CDR3 DNA: TGTGCCAGCAGTGAGACAGGACTAGCGGGGGACGAGCAGTACTTC
CDR3 protein: CASSETGLAGDEQYF

clone size: .
V gene: TRBV9
J gene: TRBJ2-7
D gene: .
CDR3 DNA: TGTGCCAGCAGCGTAGACTCGACCACCTACGAGCAGTACTTC
CDR3 protein: CASSVDSTTYEQYF

clone size: .
V gene: TRBV7-3
J gene: TRBJ2-5
D gene: TRBD2
CDR3 DNA: TGTGCCAGCAGCCGGTGGAGCGGGGGGGCGGAGACCCAGTACTTC
CDR3 protein: CASSRWSGGAETQYF

clone size: .
V gene: TRBV5-1
J gene: TRBJ2-1
D gene: .
CDR3 DNA: TGCGCCAGCAGCTTGGAACCCGCGGCCGTCGAGCAGTTCTTC
CDR3 protein: CASSLEPAAVEQFF

clone size: few
V gene: TRBV19
J gene: TRBJ1-2
D gene: .
CDR3 DNA: TGTGCCAGCCCCCCGCGAATCCATGGCTACACCTTC
CDR3 protein: CASPPRIHGYTF

clone size: .
V gene: TRBV25-1
J gene: TRBJ1-3
D gene: TRBD1
CDR3 DNA: TGTGCCAGCAGTGCCAGGGGACAGCGTGCATCCCACACCATATATTTT
CDR3 protein: CASSARGQRASHTIYF

clone size: few
V gene: TRBV2
J gene: TRBJ1-6
D gene: TRBD1
CDR3 DNA: TGTGCCAGCGGGACAGAGGCCAATTCACCCCTCCACTTT
CDR3 protein: CASGTEANSPLHF

clone size: .
V gene: TRBV30
J gene: TRBJ1-5
D gene: .
CDR3 DNA: TGTGCCTGGGGGAACAGCAATCAGCCCCAGCATTTT
CDR3 protein: CAWGNSNQPQHF

clone size: .
V gene: TRBV7-2
J gene: TRBJ1-2
D gene: .
CDR3 DNA: TGTGCCAGCAGCCTAGGTACCGGGGCCCCCTATGGCTACACCTTC
CDR3 protein: CASSLGTGAPYGYTF

clone size: .
V gene: TRBV2
J gene: TRBJ1-5
D gene: TRBD1
CDR3 DNA: TGTGCCAGCACTACTGACAGGGCTGCCGATCAGCCCCAGCATTTT
CDR3 protein: CASTTDRAADQPQHF

clone size: many
V gene: TRBV7-2
J gene: TRBJ2-3
D gene: .
CDR3 DNA: TGTGCCAGCAGCTTAGACAGACTAGATACGCAGTATTTT
CDR3 protein: CASSLDRLDTQYF

clone size: .
V gene: TRBV7-8
J gene: TRBJ2-5
D gene: .
CDR3 DNA: TGTGCCAGCAGTCGAATGGCGGGCCAAGAGACCCAGTACTTC
CDR3 protein: CASSRMAGQETQYF

clone size: .
V gene: TRBV6-6
J gene: TRBJ2-3
D gene: TRBD1
CDR3 DNA: TGTGCCAGCAGCAAACAGGGGTTGGATACGCAGTATTTT
CDR3 protein: CASSKQGLDTQYF

clone size: .
V gene: TRBV9
J gene: TRBJ1-1
D gene: .
CDR3 DNA: TGTGCCAGCAGCGTAGGGGTATCGGGGAACACTGAAGCTTTCTTT
CDR3 protein: CASSVGVSGNTEAFF

clone size: .
V gene: TRBV6-1
J gene: TRBJ2-7
D gene: TRBD1
CDR3 DNA: TGTGCCAGCAGTGAAGCAGGGACAGGCTACGAGCAGTACTTC
CDR3 protein: CASSEAGTGYEQYF

clone size: .
V gene: TRBV15
J gene: TRBJ2-2
D gene: TRBD1
CDR3 DNA: TGTGCCACCAGCAGCGGACAGGGCCACACCGGGGAGCTGTTTTTT
CDR3 protein: CATSSGQGHTGELFF

clone size: few
V gene: TRBV7-9
J gene: TRBJ1-6
D gene: .
CDR3 DNA: TGTGCCAGCAGCTTAAGACAGCTCAATTCACCCCTCCACTTT
CDR3 protein: CASSLRQLNSPLHF

clone size: .
V gene: TRBV10-3
J gene: TRBJ1-5
D gene: .
CDR3 DNA: TGTGCCATCAGCGACGGATTCAATCAGCCCCAGCATTTT
CDR3 protein: CAISDGFNQPQHF

clone size: .
V gene: TRBV29-1
J gene: TRBJ1-1
D gene: TRBD1
CDR3 DNA: TGCAGCGCCCATAGACAGGGGTACACTGAAGCTTTCTTT
CDR3 protein: CSAHRQGYTEAFF

clone size: .
V gene: TRBV5-1
J gene: TRBJ1-1
D gene: .
CDR3 DNA: TGCGCCAGCAGCCCGGAGGACCTAGACACTGAAGCTTTCTTT
CDR3 protein: CASSPEDLDTEAFF

clone size: once
V gene: TRBV30
J gene: TRBJ1-2
D gene: TRBD1
CDR3 DNA: TGTGCCTGGAGTACAGGACAGGCGGGGTATGGCTACACCTTC
CDR3 protein: CAWSTGQAGYGYTF

clone size: .
V gene: TRBV29-1
J gene: TRBJ2-7
D gene: TRBD1
CDR3 DNA: TGCAGCGTCGCCAAGGGACAGTCAAATCGGCAGTACTTC
CDR3 protein: CSVAKGQSNRQYF

clone size: few
V gene: TRBV6-6
J gene: TRBJ1-2
D gene: TRBD1
CDR3 DNA: TGTGCCAGCAGTTACGGGACAGGGGATGGGGACACCTTC
CDR3 protein: CASSYGTGDGDTF

clone size: .
V gene: TRBV30
J gene: TRBJ2-1
D gene: .
CDR3 DNA: TGTGCCTCGGGGGGCAGCTCCTACAATGAGCAGTTCTTC
CDR3 protein: CASGGSSYNEQFF

clone size: .
V gene: TRBV29-1
J gene: TRBJ1-1
D gene: .
CDR3 DNA: TGCAGCGTTGGGGCAGAGCTAAACACTGAAGCTTTCTTT
CDR3 protein: CSVGAELNTEAFF

clone size: .
V gene: TRBV11-2
J gene: TRBJ2-1
D gene: .
CDR3 DNA: TGTGCCAGCAGCTTAAGCAGCAATTCCTACAATGAGCAGTTCTTC
CDR3 protein: CASSLSSNSYNEQFF